This T cell receptor beta chain was obtained from a study of shared clonotypes between healthy human individuals. About the study: Donor ages ranged 18 to 49 years: a couple of women, a few men. The study, taken as a whole, reports: Represented diversity (both genetic and exposure-history) was limited by the small number of donors.

The study drew its donors from healthy HIV-negative adults without recent acute infections or vaccinations. Splitting of each subset's genomic DNA was done evenly across several immunoSEQ plates. Libraries were prepared by immunoSEQ multiplex PCR; TCRdb keeps only in-frame clonotypes and omits some of them. In the table there are approximately 2.5 million clones, roughly 92% of which are singletons. With regard to this clone: What it recognizes is unknown. Additional DNA sequences in this sample encode the identical CDR3.

This clonotype originated in a young man in good health. The specimen was naive CD4+ T cells sorted from blood. The subset here: CD45RA+ positively selected.

The CDR3 DNA is TGTGCCAGCAGAGTCTACAATGAGCAGTTCTTC. It translates to CASRVYNEQFF. The genes are TRBV2 and TRBJ2-1; D remains ambiguous. Germline V lookup: CDR1 SNHLY, CDR2 FYNNEI. With 6 bases removed from V and 3 bases from J, the gap between germline ends came to 3 bases. This CDR3 spans 11 amino acids.